The source of this T cell receptor beta chain is a study of patients and donors after allogeneic stem cell transplantation (dated by TCRdb to the early 2020s). This clonotype was recorded a few times. Its recognized antigen is unknown. There are no base qualities to consult, and no much larger clone falls within one base. Library creation used RT-PCR. The sequencer listed for this sample is NextSeq 550. TCRdb reran the public reads through fastp at Q25 and MiXCR, keeping productive beta chains. Rows with one shared CDR3 protein collapse into an entry with the most common genes and DNA. The sample table lists about a million distinct CDR3 sequences, about 20% of them with a count of one. About 6% of the sample is in the top ten clones. The germline V gene provides CDR1 SGHTA and CDR2 FQGNSA. Its CDR3 holds 15 amino acids, cysteine through phenylalanine. Only the CDR3 part of the read is kept: 45 bases, read in frame from the first base. Here V drops 6 bases and J drops 8 bases, and the junction holds 15 bases not matched to any gene.

The sequence is built from TRBV7-2 and TRBJ1-2; a stretch of 7 junction bases matches TRBD1. The sample was blood, either unsorted or a sorted T cell fraction (not recorded which). The sequence derives from a human donor who was either an allogeneic HSCT recipient or a stem cell or donor lymphocyte infusion donor (not recorded which). It is not recorded whose cells these are; they may come from a transplant donor. The sequence in DNA is TGTGCCAGCAGGGTAGACAGGGTTGGTCTGAGGGGCTACACCTTC. Translation gives CASRVDRVGLRGYTF.